The TCR beta chain under discussion was sequenced for a study of identical twins listed by TCRdb under 2016. About the full investigation: To test whether fetal clonotypes persist, the study used deep sequencing on TCR alpha and beta repertoires from monozygotic twins, unrelated adults of various ages, and cord blood. To rule out contamination, the twin experiments were replicated at different times with different library preparation protocols. Findings and caveats that apply to the study as a whole: Abundant cord blood beta clonotypes carried fewer insertions; young adult naive repertoires showed a weaker similar trend, while memory repertoires showed none. Invariant T cells such as MAIT and iNKT could partly confound zero-insertion analyses, although diverse VJ usage argued against such confounding for most clonotypes. Because the same donors could not be followed over many years, the conclusions relied on cross-sectional statistical analysis. In beta out-of-frame sequences, excess twin sharing was weaker, because having fewer shared sequences lowered the signal-to-noise ratio. Compared with coincidental sharing between unrelated individuals, out-of-frame TCR alpha sequences shared between twins had an excess of sequences with low generation probability. Recombination models systematically underestimated out-of-frame TCR alpha sharing in monozygotic twins but agreed with sharing between unrelated individuals.

Every donor was a healthy Caucasian. The twin cohort comprised three pairs of female monozygotic twins, all aged about 18 to 29 years. Peripheral blood mononuclear cells were used as the source from which RNA for TCR libraries was isolated. This clonotype has just a few counts. It lacks a known antigen. Per-base quality was not reported, and no clone a single base away is much larger than it. The germline V gene encodes CDR1 MRHNA and CDR2 SNTAGT. From V the trimming removes 5 bases and from J it removes 4 bases, while the gene matches leave 11 bases of the junction unaccounted for. From the cysteine up to the phenylalanine, the CDR3 has a length of 16 residues. Kept here is only the CDR3 DNA, which spans 48 bases and is read in frame from base 1. The library came from 5' RACE. Sequencing was carried out with an Illumina HiSeq 2000. Template switching added a universal primer binding site, and the final cDNA carried a unique molecular identifier that allowed TCR cDNA molecules to be counted accurately. Specific primers in the conserved constant-segment region were used to synthesize first-strand cDNA for TCR alpha and beta chains. To control for contamination, every cDNA library carried two barcodes: a SMART-Mk sample barcode plus Illumina barcodes. TruSeq adapter sequences, together with Illumina sample barcodes, were added in two successive PCR steps. Sequencing of the TCR alpha and beta cDNA libraries was done on the Illumina HiSeq platform using custom primers. Turning to the authors' computational methods: Raw reads were processed with MiGEC to extract unique molecular identifiers, and MiXCR was used to determine CDR3 positions. For each individual, recombination models were inferred using an EM algorithm with the repgenHMM and IGoR tools. Shared clonotype analysis was performed with the tcR package in R, normalizing sharing by the product of cloneset sizes. To study raw recombination free of thymic and clonal selection effects, out-of-frame nonproductive sequences were analyzed. The public reads were quality trimmed at Q25 with fastp and then assembled into clones with MiXCR by TCRdb, keeping productive beta chains. Entries that share a CDR3 protein sequence are merged under the most common genes and DNA. The V and J calls and clone size are TCRdb's, not the authors'. The sample contains a few hundred thousand distinct CDR3 sequences, 7.5% to 10% of them found a single time. The ten largest make up 2.5% to 3.5% of the sample.

These data are also associated with another study on yellow fever vaccine responses in identical twins. As noted in the second study: The authors reported that the T cell response to vaccination in identical twins appeared partly convergent and partly personalized. In the study, vaccine-responding T cell clones were precisely tracked in identical twins.

Sequencing was performed on PBMCs. This TCR came from a young woman in good health. The rearranged segments are TRBV6-4 and TRBJ2-5; 9 middle bases align to TRBD1. Here the CDR3 is given as CASSSPPTGGRETQYF. The sequenced DNA: TGTGCCAGCAGTTCCCCCCCTACAGGGGGCCGAGAGACCCAGTACTTC.